The rows below give T cell receptor beta chains drawn from one sample of a study of cytomegalovirus exposure and HLA in healthy donors. Clones were sequenced by immunoSEQ multiplex PCR, and TCRdb holds only the in-frame ones, with some missing. There are over 100,000 clones in the sample; roughly three fifths occur only once, and approximately 1.5% lies in the top ten. The sample was PBMCs. These receptors originate from a man between 18 and 29 years old in good health and CMV-seronegative. CDR3s include the opening cysteine and the closing phenylalanine or tryptophan. D genes are given only for firm matches. Only part of the rows carry a size: once, few, many, or a class if the clone is expanded.

TRBV7-9	NA	NA	TRBJ1-6	CASSPGDRGYNSPLHF	TGTGCCAGCAGCCCAGGTGACAGAGGCTATAATTCACCCCTCCACTTT
TRBV19	NA	NA	TRBJ2-7	CASSRSGNYEQYF	TGTGCCAGTAGTCGGTCAGGAAACTACGAGCAGTACTTC
TRBV9	NA	TRBD2	TRBJ2-7	CASSIIAGAMIAEQYF	TGTGCCAGCAGCATAATAGCGGGGGCGATGATTGCCGAGCAGTACTTC
TRBV7-9	once	TRBD2	TRBJ2-7	CASGRDEQYF	TGTGCCAGCGGGAGGGACGAGCAGTACTTC
TRBV29-1	NA	NA	TRBJ2-7	CSVEVGPYEQYF	TGCAGCGTTGAAGTGGGGCCCTACGAGCAGTACTTC
TRBV7-2	NA	NA	TRBJ1-4	CASSLGGDSYEKLFF	TGTGCCAGCAGCTTAGGTGGGGACTCGTATGAAAAACTGTTTTTT
TRBV28	NA	NA	TRBJ1-2	CATGGENGYTF	TGTGCCACCGGGGGGGAGAATGGCTACACCTTC
TRBV2	NA	NA	TRBJ2-3	CASSERGWTDTQYF	TGTGCCAGCAGTGAAAGAGGATGGACAGATACGCAGTATTTT
TRBV10-1	NA	NA	TRBJ2-7	CASDGQFGGEQYF	TGCGCCAGCGACGGACAGTTCGGAGGTGAGCAGTACTTC
TRBV19	few	NA	TRBJ1-5	CASSSQAGATPPQHF	TGTGCCAGTAGTTCCCAAGCGGGGGCGACGCCCCCCCAGCATTTT